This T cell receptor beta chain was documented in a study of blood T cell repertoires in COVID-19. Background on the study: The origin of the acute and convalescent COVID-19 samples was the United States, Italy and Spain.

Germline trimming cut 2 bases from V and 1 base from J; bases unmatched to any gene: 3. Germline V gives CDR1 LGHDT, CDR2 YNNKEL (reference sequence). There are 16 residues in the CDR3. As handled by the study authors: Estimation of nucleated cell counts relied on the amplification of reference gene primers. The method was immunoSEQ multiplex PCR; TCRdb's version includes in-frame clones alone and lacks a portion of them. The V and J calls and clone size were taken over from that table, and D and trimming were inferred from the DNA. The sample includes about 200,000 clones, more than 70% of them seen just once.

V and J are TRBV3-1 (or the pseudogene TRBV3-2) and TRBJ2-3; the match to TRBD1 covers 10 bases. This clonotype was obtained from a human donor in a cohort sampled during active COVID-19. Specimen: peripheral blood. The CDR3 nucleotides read TGTGCCAGCAGCCAATACGGGACAGGGGGCACAGATACGCAGTATTTT. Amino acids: CASSQYGTGGTDTQYF.